A selection of T cell receptor beta chains follows, all from one sample in a study of PD-L1 blockade in urothelial cancer. TCRdb's table, derived via immunoSEQ multiplex PCR, lists solely in-frame clones and lacks some. The table has some 39,000 clones, roughly 85% seen once. The sample consisted of PBMCs, taken around atezolizumab (anti-PD-L1) treatment. These receptors all come from a man between 65 and 80 years old with urothelial cancer. CDR3s include the opening cysteine and the closing phenylalanine or tryptophan. The D gene is left open where the match is weak. The size field is filled for only some rows; it gives once, few, many or a size class.

abundance	d_gene	v_gene	j_gene	CDR3nt	CDR3aa
few	NA	TRBV28	TRBJ1-5	TGTGCCAGCAGTTTACCTGTTTCTAGCAATCAGCCCCAGCATTTT	CASSLPVSSNQPQHF
few	NA	TRBV21-1	TRBJ2-7	TGTGCCAGCAGCCCCAGGACTAGCGGGAGATACGAGCAGTACTTC	CASSPRTSGRYEQYF
NA	TRBD2	TRBV27	TRBJ2-7	TGTGCCAGCAGTCGCGGGAGCTCCTACGAGCAGTACTTC	CASSRGSSYEQYF
NA	NA	TRBV11-3	TRBJ2-1	TGTGCCAGCAGCTTAGCAGGCAGGGGAAGATCCGATGAGCAGTTCTTC	CASSLAGRGRSDEQFF
NA	NA	TRBV7-8	TRBJ1-1	TGTGCCAGCAGCTTAGTGCAGGGGATTTTGAACACTGAAGCTTTCTTT	CASSLVQGILNTEAFF
NA	TRBD2	TRBV5-4	TRBJ2-5	TGTGCCAGCAGCTTCGGGGGGGACCAAGAGACCCAGTACTTC	CASSFGGDQETQYF
NA	TRBD1	TRBV4-1	TRBJ2-3	TGCGCCAGCAGCCAAGGGACCGGACAGGGGAAACCCCGTCGGTATTTT	CASSQGTGQGKPRRYF
NA	NA	TRBV4-1	TRBJ2-7	TGCGCCAGCAGCCCAGCCTCGGTGGGCCGAGAGCAGTACTTC	CASSPASVGREQYF
NA	NA	TRBV19	TRBJ1-2	TGTGCCAGTAGTATTGTGGGGGCAGTCAACGTACGTGGCTACACCTTC	CASSIVGAVNVRGYTF
NA	TRBD2	TRBV5-4	TRBJ2-7	TGTGCCAGCAGCAAGACTAGCGGGAGGGCCGGATACGAGCAGTACTTC	CASSKTSGRAGYEQYF
NA	NA	TRBV6-5	TRBJ2-7	TGTGCCAGCAGTCCCCCCGGGACTCCCTACGAGCAGTACTTC	CASSPPGTPYEQYF
NA	TRBD2	TRBV2	TRBJ2-3	TGTGCCAGCAGTGGGGGGGGTCAGGGAGATACGCAGTATTTT	CASSGGGQGDTQYF